This TCR beta chain was documented in a study of siplizumab effects on memory and regulatory T cells. This clone was found once. At one of its ends the junction is not consistent with the germline gene, which may arise from a read error. Here immunoSEQ multiplex PCR was the method, and the copy in TCRdb shows in-frame clones only, minus some. The data show more than 95,000 clones, around 94% seen once. Germline CDR1 is SSHAT and CDR2 is FNYEAQ (reference sequence). The CDR3 extends over 13 amino acids. Sequenced sample: non-Treg CD4+ T cells sorted from blood. The origin of this receptor is a human donor in good health. The chain is built from TRBV7-7 and TRBJ1-4; D gene ambiguous. CDR3 protein: CASNATLDEKLFF. The CDR3 coding sequence is TGTGCTAGCAATGCCACGTTAGATGAAAAACTGTTTTTT.